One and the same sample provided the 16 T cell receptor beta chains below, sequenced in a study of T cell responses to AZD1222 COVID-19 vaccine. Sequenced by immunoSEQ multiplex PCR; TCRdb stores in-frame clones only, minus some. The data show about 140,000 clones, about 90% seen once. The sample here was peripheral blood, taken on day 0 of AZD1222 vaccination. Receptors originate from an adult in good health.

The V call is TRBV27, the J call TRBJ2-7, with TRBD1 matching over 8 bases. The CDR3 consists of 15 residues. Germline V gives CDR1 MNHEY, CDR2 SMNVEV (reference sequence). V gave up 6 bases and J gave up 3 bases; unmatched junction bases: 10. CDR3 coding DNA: TGTGCCAGCAGGCGGGGACGGGACAGGTTCTACGAGCAGTACTTC. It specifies CASRRGRDRFYEQYF.

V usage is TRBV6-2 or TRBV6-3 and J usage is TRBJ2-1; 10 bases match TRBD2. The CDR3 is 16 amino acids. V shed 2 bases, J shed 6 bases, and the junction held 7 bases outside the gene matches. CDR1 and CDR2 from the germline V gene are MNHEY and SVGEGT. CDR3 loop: CASSYRTSGTFNEQFF. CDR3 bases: TGTGCCAGCAGTTACAGGACTAGCGGTACGTTCAATGAGCAGTTCTTC.

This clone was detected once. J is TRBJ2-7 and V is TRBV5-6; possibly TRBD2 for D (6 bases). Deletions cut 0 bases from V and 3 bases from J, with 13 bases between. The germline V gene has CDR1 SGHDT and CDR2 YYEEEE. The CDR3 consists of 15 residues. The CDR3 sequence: CASSLAGGNHYEQYF. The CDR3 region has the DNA TGTGCCAGCAGCTTGGCCGGCGGGAACCACTACGAGCAGTACTTC.

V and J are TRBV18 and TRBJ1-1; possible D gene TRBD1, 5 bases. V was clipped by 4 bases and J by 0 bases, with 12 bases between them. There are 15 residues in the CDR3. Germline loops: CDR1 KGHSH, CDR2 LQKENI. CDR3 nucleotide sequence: TGTGCCAGCTCACGAACGGGGACCATGAACACTGAAGCTTTCTTT. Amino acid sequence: CASSRTGTMNTEAFF.

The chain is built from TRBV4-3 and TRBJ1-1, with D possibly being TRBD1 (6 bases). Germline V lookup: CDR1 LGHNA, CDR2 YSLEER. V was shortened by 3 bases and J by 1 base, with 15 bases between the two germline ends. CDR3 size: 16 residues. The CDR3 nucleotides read TGCGCCAGCAGCCAGGACATCGCACAGGGGAACACTGAAGCTTTCTTT. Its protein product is CASSQDIAQGNTEAFF.

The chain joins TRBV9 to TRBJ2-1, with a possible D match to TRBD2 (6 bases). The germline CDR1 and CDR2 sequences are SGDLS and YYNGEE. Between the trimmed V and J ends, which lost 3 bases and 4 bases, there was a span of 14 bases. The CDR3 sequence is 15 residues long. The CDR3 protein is CASSAGDSEYNEQFF. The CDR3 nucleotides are TGTGCCAGCAGCGCGGGGGACTCGGAATACAATGAGCAGTTCTTC. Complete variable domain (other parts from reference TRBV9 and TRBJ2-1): DSGVTQTPKHLITATGQRVTLRCSPRSGDLSVYWYQQSLDQGLQFLIQYYNGEERAKGNILERFSAQQFPDLHSELNLSSLELGDSALYFCASSAGDSEYNEQFFGPGTRLTVL.

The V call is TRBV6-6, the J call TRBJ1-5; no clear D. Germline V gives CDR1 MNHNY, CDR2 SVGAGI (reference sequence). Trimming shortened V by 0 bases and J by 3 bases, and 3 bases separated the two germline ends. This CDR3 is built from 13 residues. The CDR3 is CASSYSVNQPQHF. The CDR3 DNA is TGTGCCAGCAGTTACTCAGTCAATCAGCCCCAGCATTTT.

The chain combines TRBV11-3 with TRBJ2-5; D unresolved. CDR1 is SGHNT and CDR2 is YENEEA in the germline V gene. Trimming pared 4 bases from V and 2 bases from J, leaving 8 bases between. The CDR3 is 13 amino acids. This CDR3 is CASSSVRQETQYF. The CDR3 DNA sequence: TGTGCCAGCAGCTCAGTCAGACAAGAGACCCAGTACTTC.

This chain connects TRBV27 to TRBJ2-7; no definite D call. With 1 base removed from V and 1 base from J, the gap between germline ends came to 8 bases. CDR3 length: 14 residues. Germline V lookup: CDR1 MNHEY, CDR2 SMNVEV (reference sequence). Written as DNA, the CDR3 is TGTGCCAGCAGTTTATTCGCCGAATCCTACGAGCAGTACTTC. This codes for CASSLFAESYEQYF.

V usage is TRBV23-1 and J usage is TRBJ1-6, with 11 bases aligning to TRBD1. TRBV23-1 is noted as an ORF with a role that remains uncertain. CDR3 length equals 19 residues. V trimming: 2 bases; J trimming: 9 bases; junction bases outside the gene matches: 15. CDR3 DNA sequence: TGCGCCAGCAGTCAAGAAGTGCTGCGGGACAGGGGGGAAAGTTCACCCCTCCACTTT. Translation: CASSQEVLRDRGESSPLHF.

CDR3 in amino acids: CASSLRGGLNEKLFF. DNA for the CDR3: TGTGCCAGCAGCTTGAGGGGGGGCCTTAATGAAAAACTGTTTTTT. V is TRBV5-4 and J is TRBJ1-4; D may be TRBD1 (6 bases). V was trimmed by 1 base and J by 4 bases, leaving 11 bases between them. Germline CDR1 and CDR2: SGHNT and YYREEE (reference sequence). The CDR3 consists of 15 residues.

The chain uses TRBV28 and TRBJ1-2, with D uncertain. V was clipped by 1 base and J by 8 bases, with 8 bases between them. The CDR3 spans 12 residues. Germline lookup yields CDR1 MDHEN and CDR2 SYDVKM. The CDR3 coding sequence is TGTGCCAGCAGTTTATTGGGAGGCGGCTACACCTTC. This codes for CASSLLGGGYTF.

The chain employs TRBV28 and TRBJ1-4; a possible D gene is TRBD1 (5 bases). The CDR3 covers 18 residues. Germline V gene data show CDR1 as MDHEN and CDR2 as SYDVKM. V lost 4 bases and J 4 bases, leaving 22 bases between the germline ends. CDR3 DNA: TGTGCCAGCAGTTCAGGAGGCGCCAAGGGACCCCTTAATGAAAAACTGTTTTTT. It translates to CASSSGGAKGPLNEKLFF. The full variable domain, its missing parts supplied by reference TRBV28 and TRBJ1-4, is DVKVTQSSRYLVKRTGEKVFLECVQDMDHENMFWYRQDPGLGLRLIYFSYDVKMKEKGDIPEGYSVSREKKERFSLILESASTNQTSMYLCASSSGGAKGPLNEKLFFGSGTQLSVL.

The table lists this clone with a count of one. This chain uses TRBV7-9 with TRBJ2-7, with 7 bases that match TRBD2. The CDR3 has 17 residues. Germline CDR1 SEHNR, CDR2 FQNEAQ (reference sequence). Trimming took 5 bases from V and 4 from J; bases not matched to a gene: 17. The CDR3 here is CASSPVGGAKSGYEQYF. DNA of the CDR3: TGTGCCAGCAGCCCAGTGGGAGGGGCGAAATCTGGTTACGAGCAGTACTTC.

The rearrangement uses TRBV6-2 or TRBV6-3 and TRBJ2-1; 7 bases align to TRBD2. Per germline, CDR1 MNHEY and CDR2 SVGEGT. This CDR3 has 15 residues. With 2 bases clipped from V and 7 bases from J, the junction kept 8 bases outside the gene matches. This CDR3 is CASSYPMGGRNEQFF. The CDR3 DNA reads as TGTGCCAGCAGTTACCCCATGGGGGGGAGGAATGAGCAGTTCTTC.

The CDR3 region has the DNA TGTGCCAGCAGTGAAGCGCTTTCCAGGCGGGATCAGCCCCAGCATTTT. As protein: CASSEALSRRDQPQHF. The chain has TRBV6-1 and TRBJ1-5; no clear D gene. The V end lost 0 bases, the J end lost 5 bases, and 14 bases lay between the germline ends. CDR3 size: 16 residues. Germline CDR1 is MNHNS and CDR2 is SASEGT.